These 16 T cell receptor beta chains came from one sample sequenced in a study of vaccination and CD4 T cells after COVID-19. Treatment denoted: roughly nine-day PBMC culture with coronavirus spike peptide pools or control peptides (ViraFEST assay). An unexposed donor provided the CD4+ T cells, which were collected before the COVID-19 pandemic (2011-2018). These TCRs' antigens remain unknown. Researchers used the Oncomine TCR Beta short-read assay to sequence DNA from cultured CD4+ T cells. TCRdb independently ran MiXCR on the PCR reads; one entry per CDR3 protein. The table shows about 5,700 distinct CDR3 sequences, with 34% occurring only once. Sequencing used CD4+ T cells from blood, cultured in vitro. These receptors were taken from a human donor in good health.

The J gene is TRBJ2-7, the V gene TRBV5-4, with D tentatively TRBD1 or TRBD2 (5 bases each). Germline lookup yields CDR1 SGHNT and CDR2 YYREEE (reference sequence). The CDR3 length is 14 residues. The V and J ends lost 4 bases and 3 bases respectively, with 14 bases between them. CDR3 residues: CASSRQGPGYEQYF. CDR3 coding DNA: TGTGCCAGCAGCCGTCAGGGACCAGGCTACGAGCAGTACTTC. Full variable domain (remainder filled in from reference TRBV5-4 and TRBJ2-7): ETGVTQSPTHLIKTRGQQVTLRCSSQSGHNTVSWYQQALGQGPQFIFQYYREEENGRGNFPPRFSGLQFPNYSSELNVNALELDDSALYLCASSRQGPGYEQYFGPGTRLTVT.

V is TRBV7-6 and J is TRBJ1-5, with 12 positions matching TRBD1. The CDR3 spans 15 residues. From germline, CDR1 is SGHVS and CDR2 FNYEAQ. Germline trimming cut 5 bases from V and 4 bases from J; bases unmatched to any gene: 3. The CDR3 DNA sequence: TGTGCCAGCAGCCCGGGACAGGGGGCTAATCAGCCCCAGCATTTT. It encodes CASSPGQGANQPQHF.

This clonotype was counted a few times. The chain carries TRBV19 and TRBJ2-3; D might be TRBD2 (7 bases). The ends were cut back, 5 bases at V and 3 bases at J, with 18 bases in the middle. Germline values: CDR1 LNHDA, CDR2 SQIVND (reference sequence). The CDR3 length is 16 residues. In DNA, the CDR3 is TGTGCCAGTAGTCTCCTCCGGGGGGCCCGAACAGATACGCAGTATTTT. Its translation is CASSLLRGARTDTQYF.

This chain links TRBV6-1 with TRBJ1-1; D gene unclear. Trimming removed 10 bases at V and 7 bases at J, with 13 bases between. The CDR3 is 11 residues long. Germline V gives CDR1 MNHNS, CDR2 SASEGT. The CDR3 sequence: CATYLVGEAFF. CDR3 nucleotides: TGTGCCACCTACCTTGTCGGTGAAGCTTTCTTT.

CDR3 coding DNA: TGTGCCAGCAGTGAAGGGTCACCTTATAGCAATCAGCCCCAGCATTTT. This codes for CASSEGSPYSNQPQHF. The V gene is TRBV6-1, the J gene TRBJ1-5; D ambiguous. The V gene lost 1 base and the J gene lost 0 bases, with 10 bases spanning the gap. CDR3 length: 16 amino acids. The V gene's germline CDR1 is MNHNS and CDR2 SASEGT.

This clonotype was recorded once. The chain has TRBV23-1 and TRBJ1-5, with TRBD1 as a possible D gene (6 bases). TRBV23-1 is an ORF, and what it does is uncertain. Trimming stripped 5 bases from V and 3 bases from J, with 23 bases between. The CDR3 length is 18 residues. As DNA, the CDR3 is TGCGCCAGCAGTAACCTCTATCAACATCAGGGGTCCAATCAGCCCCAGCATTTT. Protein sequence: CASSNLYQHQGSNQPQHF.

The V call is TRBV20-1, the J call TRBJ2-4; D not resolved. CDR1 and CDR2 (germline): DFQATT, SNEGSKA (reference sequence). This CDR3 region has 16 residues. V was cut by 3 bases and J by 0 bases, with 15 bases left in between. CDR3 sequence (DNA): TGCAGTGCTAGTCCCGACTGGGGAATAGCCAAAAACATTCAGTACTTC. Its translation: CSASPDWGIAKNIQYF.

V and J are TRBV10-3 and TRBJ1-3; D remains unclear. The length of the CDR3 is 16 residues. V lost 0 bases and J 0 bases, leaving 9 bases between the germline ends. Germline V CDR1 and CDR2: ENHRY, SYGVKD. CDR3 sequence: CAISESEVGSGNTIYF. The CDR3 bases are TGTGCCATCAGTGAGTCGGAGGTGGGCTCTGGAAACACCATATATTTT.

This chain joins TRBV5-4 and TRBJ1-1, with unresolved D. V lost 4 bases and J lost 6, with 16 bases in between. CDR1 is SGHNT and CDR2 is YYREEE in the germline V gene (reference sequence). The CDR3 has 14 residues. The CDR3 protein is CASSPESGASEAFF. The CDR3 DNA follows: TGTGCCAGCAGCCCTGAAAGTGGCGCCTCTGAAGCTTTCTTT.

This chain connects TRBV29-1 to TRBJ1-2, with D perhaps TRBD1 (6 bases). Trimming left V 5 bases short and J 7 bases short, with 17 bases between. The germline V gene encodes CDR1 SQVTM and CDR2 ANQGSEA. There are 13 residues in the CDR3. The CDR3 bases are TGCAGCGTTATGGGGGCATTGGAGGTTGGCTACACCTTC. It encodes CSVMGALEVGYTF.

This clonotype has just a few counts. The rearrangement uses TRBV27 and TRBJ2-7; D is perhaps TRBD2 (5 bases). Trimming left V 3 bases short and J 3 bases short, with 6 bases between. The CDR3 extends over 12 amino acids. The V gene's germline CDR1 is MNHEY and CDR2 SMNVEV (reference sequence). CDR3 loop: CASSFGGYEQYF. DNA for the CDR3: TGTGCCAGCAGTTTTGGAGGCTACGAGCAGTACTTC.

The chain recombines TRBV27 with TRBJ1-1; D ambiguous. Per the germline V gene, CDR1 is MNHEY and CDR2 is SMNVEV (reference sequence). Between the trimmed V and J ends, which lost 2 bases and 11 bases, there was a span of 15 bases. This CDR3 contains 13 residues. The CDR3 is CASSLSATYGAFF. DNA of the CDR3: TGTGCCAGCAGTTTAAGTGCCACGTATGGTGCTTTCTTT.

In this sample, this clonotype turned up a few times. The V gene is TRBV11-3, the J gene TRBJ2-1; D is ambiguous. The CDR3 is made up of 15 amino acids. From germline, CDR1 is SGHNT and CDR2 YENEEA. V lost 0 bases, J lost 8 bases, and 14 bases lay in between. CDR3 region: CASSLDPTRPDEQFF. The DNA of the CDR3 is TGTGCCAGCAGCTTAGATCCGACAAGGCCAGATGAGCAGTTCTTC.

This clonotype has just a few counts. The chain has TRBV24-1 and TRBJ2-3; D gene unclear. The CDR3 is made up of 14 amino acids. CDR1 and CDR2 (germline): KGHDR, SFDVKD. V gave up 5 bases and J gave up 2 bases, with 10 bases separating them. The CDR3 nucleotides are TGTGCCACCAGTGCCACCGGGTACACAGATACGCAGTATTTT. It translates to CATSATGYTDTQYF.

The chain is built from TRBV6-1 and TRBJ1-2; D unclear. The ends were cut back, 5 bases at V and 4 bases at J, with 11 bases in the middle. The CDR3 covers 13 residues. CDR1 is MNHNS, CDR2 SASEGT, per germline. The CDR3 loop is CASSRAEVYGYTF. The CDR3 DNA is TGTGCCAGCAGTAGGGCGGAAGTCTATGGCTACACCTTC.

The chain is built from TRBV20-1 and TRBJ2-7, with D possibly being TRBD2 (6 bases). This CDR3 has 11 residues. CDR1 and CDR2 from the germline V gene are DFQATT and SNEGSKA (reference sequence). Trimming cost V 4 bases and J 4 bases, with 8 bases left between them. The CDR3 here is CSANSGYEQYF. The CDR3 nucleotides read TGCAGTGCTAATAGCGGTTACGAGCAGTACTTC.